There are a few counts of the clone carrying this TCR beta chain. Its matching antigen is unknown. The trim removed 4 bases at V and 5 bases at J, leaving 10 bases unmatched. The CDR3 is 16 amino acids. Germline loops: CDR1 SEHNR, CDR2 FQNEAQ (reference sequence). This specimen belongs to a study of response to subunit inactivated influenza vaccine. The study's findings and limits: T cells newly recruited by each seasonal influenza vaccination are few, the authors suggested.

MiXCR was run by TCRdb on the RT-PCR reads, yielding one entry per CDR3 protein. The top ten clones hold under 14% of a sample with approximately 700,000 distinct CDR3 sequences, 15% to 17% of them seen once. The chain employs TRBV7-9 and TRBJ2-1; 8 nucleotides align to TRBD2. Sequencing was performed on PBMCs from blood, taken 12 days after vaccination. This clonotype was sampled from a man in his forties or fifties who received an inactivated influenza vaccine. The CDR3 nucleotides read TGTGCCAGCAGCTCGCAGCGGGAGCGGATCCACAATGAGCAGTTCTTC. Its translation: CASSSQRERIHNEQFF. The whole variable domain, remainder taken from reference TRBV7-9 and TRBJ2-1, is DTGVSQNPRHKITKRGQNVTFRCDPISEHNRLYWYRQTLGQGPEFLTYFQNEAQLEKSRLLSDRFSAERPKGSFSTLEIQRTEQGDSAMYLCASSSQRERIHNEQFFGPGTRLTVL.